The entry below gives a single T cell receptor (beta chain) sequence along with its context. Its antigen remains unknown. Reverse transcription used about 0.45 to 1 ug RNA and random hexamers. TCRdb processed the immunoSEQ multiplex PCR reads anew with MiXCR; each CDR3 protein has one entry. The repertoire holds roughly 80,000 distinct CDR3 sequences, with approximately 93% as singletons. The source of the sample is a study of CD8 T cells in Susac syndrome. Study-wide findings and caveats: Susac-specific public clones numbered sixteen in total CD8+ repertoires (and roughly five in CD8+ TEMRA repertoires).

The germline V gene has CDR1 MNHEY and CDR2 SMNVEV (reference sequence). The germline V and J ends were trimmed by 7 bases and 4 bases, with 20 bases remaining between them. The CDR3 is 17 residues long. The clonotype was recovered from a human donor with Susac syndrome. The V call is TRBV27, the J call TRBJ1-6; D remains ambiguous. The specimen sequenced was CD8+ T cells from PBMCs. CDR3 sequence (DNA): TGTGCCAGCACACTTTCCGGGCCCCTGGCGTATAATTCACCCCTCCACTTT. Its translation is CASTLSGPLAYNSPLHF.